The clone carrying this TCR beta chain was observed a handful of times. Its antigen is as yet unknown. This record belongs to a study of T cells after yellow fever vaccination. Points from the study as a whole: One caveat is that FACS-sorted repertoires could contain abundant clonotypes contaminating from the bulk population.

UMIs were added to TCR cDNA along with a universal primer site when it was made by 5'RACE template switching. Each CDR3 protein gets one entry after TCRdb re-called the 5' RACE reads with MiXCR. The sample lists around 550,000 distinct CDR3 sequences, roughly a fifth occurring once. V shed 2 bases and J 4 bases; nucleotides not matched to a gene: 9. Germline V CDR1 and CDR2: DFQATT, SNEGSKA (reference sequence). This CDR3 has 15 residues. The source is a man aged 25 to 45 who received the YFV17D yellow fever vaccine. The sample was PBMCs, taken 15 days after the yellow fever booster vaccination. This chain connects TRBV20-1 to TRBJ2-5, with 8 nucleotides matching TRBD1. The CDR3 region has the DNA TGCAGTGCTAGAACTTGGGGACAGGTGGGAGAGACCCAGTACTTC. This encodes CSARTWGQVGETQYF.